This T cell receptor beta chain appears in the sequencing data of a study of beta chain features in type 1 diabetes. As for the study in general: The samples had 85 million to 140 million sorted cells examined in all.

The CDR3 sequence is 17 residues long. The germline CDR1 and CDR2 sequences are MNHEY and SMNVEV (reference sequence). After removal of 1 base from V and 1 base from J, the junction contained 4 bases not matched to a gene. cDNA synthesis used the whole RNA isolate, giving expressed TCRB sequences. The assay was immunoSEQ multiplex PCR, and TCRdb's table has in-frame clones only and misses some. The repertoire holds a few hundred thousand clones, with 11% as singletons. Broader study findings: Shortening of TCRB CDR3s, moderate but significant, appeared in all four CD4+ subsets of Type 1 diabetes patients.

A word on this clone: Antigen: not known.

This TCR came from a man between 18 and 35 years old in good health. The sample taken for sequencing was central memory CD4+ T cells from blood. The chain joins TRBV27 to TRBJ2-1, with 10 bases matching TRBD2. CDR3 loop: CASSLWGAGGSYNEQFF. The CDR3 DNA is TGTGCCAGCAGTTTATGGGGAGCGGGAGGGTCCTACAATGAGCAGTTCTTC.